This paragraph covers one T cell receptor beta chain sequence. Its antigen remains unknown. For TCR beta, libraries came from iRepertoire HTBI primers and Arm-PCR of CDR3 regions. TCRdb reanalysed the multiplex PCR reads using MiXCR and keeps one entry per CDR3 protein. The sample yields approximately 470,000 distinct CDR3 sequences, 15% to 20% seen once. This sample's time point: newly diagnosed GD, antithyroid drugs for less than 3 months. Extracted PBMC RNA gave rise to the TCR library. Germline V gene sequence: CDR1 MRHNA, CDR2 SNTAGT. The ends lost 7 bases at V and 1 base at J; junction bases unmatched: 12. This CDR3 spans 18 amino acids. These data belong to a study of regulatory T cells in long-lasting Graves disease. General study points: There was favoring of TRBV28, TRBJ1-2 and TRBJ2-5 in persistent disease. Not thyroid tissue but only peripheral blood was studied.

This same sample was also taken into another study, of T cells in Graves' hyperthyroidism and ophthalmopathy.

The TCR sequence derives from a man aged 40-50 years with Graves disease. The sequences come from peripheral blood mononuclear cells (PBMCs), collected at new diagnosis, from a patient treated with antithyroid drugs. This chain connects TRBV6-4 to TRBJ2-7; 14 bases agree with TRBD2. The CDR3 nucleotides read TGTGCCAGCAAAGGGACTAGCGGGAGTGTCTGGGATTCCTACGAGCAGTACTTC. Translating it yields CASKGTSGSVWDSYEQYF.